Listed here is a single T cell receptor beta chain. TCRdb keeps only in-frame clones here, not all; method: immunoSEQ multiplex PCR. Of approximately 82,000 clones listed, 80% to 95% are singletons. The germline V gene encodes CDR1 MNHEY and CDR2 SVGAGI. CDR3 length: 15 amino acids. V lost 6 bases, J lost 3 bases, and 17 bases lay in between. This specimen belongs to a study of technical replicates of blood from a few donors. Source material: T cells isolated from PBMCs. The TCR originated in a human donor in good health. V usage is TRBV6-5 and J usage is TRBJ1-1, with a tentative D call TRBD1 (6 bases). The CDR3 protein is CASSLRGSLDTEAFF. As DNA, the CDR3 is TGTGCCAGCAGCCTCAGGGGATCCCTCGACACTGAAGCTTTCTTT.